This TCR beta chain appears in the sequencing data of a study of OX40 agonist ivuxolimab in advanced cancers. Using immunoSEQ multiplex PCR, the repertoire was profiled, and TCRdb retains in-frame clones only, with some absent. The table shows fewer than 40,000 clones, with over 85% occurring only once. A note on this clone: No antigen is known for it.

Findings and caveats of the study: By week 6 at 0.1 to 3.0 mg/kg, blood CD4+ and CD8+ T cells had expanded clonally.

Germline CDR1 SGHRS, CDR2 YFSETQ. The ends were cut back, 4 bases at V and 7 bases at J, with 24 bases in the middle. CDR3 length equals 16 residues. Sequenced here: CD4+ or CD8+ T cells sorted from blood, sampled in a trial of the OX40 agonist ivuxolimab. This chain links TRBV5-1 with TRBJ2-7, with a tentative D call TRBD1 (7 bases). This receptor was obtained from an adult with an advanced solid tumor such as melanoma, head and neck, liver or kidney cancer. The CDR3, as DNA: TGCGCCAGCAGCCCCCTGGGGCAGGGGGGTTACGAAGAGCAGTACTTC. As protein: CASSPLGQGGYEEQYF. Looking up the rest from reference TRBV5-1 and TRBJ2-7 gives the full variable domain: KAGVTQTPRYLIKTRGQQVTLSCSPISGHRSVSWYQQTPGQGLQFLFEYFSETQRNKGNFPGRFSGRQFSNSRSEMNVSTLELGDSALYLCASSPLGQGGYEEQYFGPGTRLTVT.